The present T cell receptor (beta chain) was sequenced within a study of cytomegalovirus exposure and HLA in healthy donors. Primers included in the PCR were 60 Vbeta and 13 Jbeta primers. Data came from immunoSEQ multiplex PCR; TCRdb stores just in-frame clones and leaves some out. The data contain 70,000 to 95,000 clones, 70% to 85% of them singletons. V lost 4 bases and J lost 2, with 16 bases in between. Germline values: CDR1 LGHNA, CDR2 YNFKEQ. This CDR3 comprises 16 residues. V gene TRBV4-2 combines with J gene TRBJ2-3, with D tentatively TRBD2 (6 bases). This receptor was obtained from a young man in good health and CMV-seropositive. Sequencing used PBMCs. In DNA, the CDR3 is TGTGCCAGCAGCCGGCAGGTAGGACTACCCACAGATACGCAGTATTTT. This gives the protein CASSRQVGLPTDTQYF.